The 22 T cell receptor beta chains presented below share a single source sample, sequenced in a study of blood T cell repertoires in COVID-19 (dated by TCRdb to 2018 to 2020). To prepare the library, the immunoSEQ multiplex PCR assay was applied. TCRdb took this table from immuneACCESS and kept in-frame rearrangements with V and J called. Such tables lack part of the clones; where checked against another copy, unresolved V genes explain under half of the gap, and the rest is unexplained. The sample table contains roughly 280,000 clones; only one count was recorded for roughly 87% of them. The ten biggest clones cover roughly 2.2% of the sample. Sequenced material: peripheral blood. Receptors were obtained from a woman in her forties or fifties who had recovered from COVID-19.

V gene TRBV7-2 combines with J gene TRBJ2-1; the match to TRBD2 covers 9 bases. The CDR3 has 17 amino acids. Germline-derived CDR1 and CDR2 are SGHTA and FQGNSA. V was pared by 4 bases and J by 0 bases, with 7 bases of the junction left unmatched. The CDR3 spells CASSYLRTSDSYNEQFF. CDR3 DNA sequence: TGTGCCAGCAGCTACCTAAGGACTAGCGACTCCTACAATGAGCAGTTCTTC.

The rearrangement links TRBV12-3 or TRBV12-4 to TRBJ1-2; 7 nucleotides agree with TRBD1. V trimming: 5 bases; J trimming: 7 bases; junction bases outside the gene matches: 7. The CDR3 is 13 amino acids. CDR3 sequence (DNA): TGTGCCAGCAGTCCGACAGGGCGGGGTGGCTACACCTTC. Translating it yields CASSPTGRGGYTF.

This chain uses TRBV12-5 with TRBJ1-2; 7 bases line up with TRBD1. Trimming cost V 1 base and J 2 bases; bases outside gene matches: 4. This CDR3 contains 15 residues. CDR1 LGHNT and CDR2 FRNRAP come from the germline V gene. CDR3 sequence (DNA): TGTGCTAGTGGTTTGGCCCAGGGACAGAACTATGGCTACACCTTC. Protein: CASGLAQGQNYGYTF.

V and J are TRBV12-3 or TRBV12-4 and TRBJ1-1, with D possibly matching TRBD1 (5 bases). V gave up 8 bases and J gave up 5 bases, with 12 bases separating them. The length of the CDR3 is 12 residues. CDR3 in amino acids: CASLLGGTEAFF. The CDR3 DNA sequence: TGTGCCAGCCTACTGGGGGGGACTGAAGCTTTCTTT.

The chain couples TRBV3-1 (or the pseudogene TRBV3-2) to TRBJ1-5; a possible D gene is TRBD1 (6 bases). The CDR3 extends over 15 amino acids. CDR1 is LGHDT and CDR2 is YNNKEL in the germline V gene (reference sequence). V gave up 3 bases and J gave up 7 bases, with 16 bases separating them. CDR3 loop: CASSQNGRGSQPQHF. In DNA form, the CDR3 reads TGTGCCAGCAGCCAGAACGGCAGGGGCTCACAGCCCCAGCATTTT.

This chain links TRBV6-6 with TRBJ2-1; 9 bases align to TRBD2. The V gene end was trimmed by 6 bases and the J gene end by 6 bases; junction bases not matched to a gene: 9. Germline lookup yields CDR1 MNHNY and CDR2 SVGAGI (reference sequence). The CDR3 sequence is 15 residues long. The CDR3 DNA is TGTGCCAGCAGGGCCCCTCGCGGGGGGGCCAATGAGCAGTTCTTC. Translated: CASRAPRGGANEQFF.

The chain has TRBV30 and TRBJ1-1; perhaps TRBD1 as D (6 bases). The germline gives CDR1 GTSNPN, CDR2 SVGIG (reference sequence). Trimming removed 4 bases from V and 11 bases from J, with 17 bases in between. The length of the CDR3 is 12 residues. CDR3 in amino acids: CAWNNRVSSAFF. The CDR3 coding sequence is TGTGCCTGGAACAACAGGGTTTCGTCGGCTTTCTTT.

This chain joins TRBV5-6 and TRBJ1-2; D gene unclear. The CDR3 covers 15 residues. The V and J ends lost 1 base and 8 bases respectively, with 18 bases between them. Germline-derived CDR1 and CDR2 are SGHDT and YYEEEE. CDR3 sequence: CASSLLSSLLRGYTF. Here the CDR3 DNA reads TGTGCCAGCAGCTTGTTATCCAGTCTATTGAGGGGCTACACCTTC.

The table lists this clone with many counts. The chain links TRBV7-9 to TRBJ2-5, with 8 bases matching TRBD2. V trimming: 2 bases; J trimming: 0 bases; junction bases outside the gene matches: 5. The germline V gene has CDR1 SEHNR and CDR2 FQNEAQ (reference sequence). This CDR3 contains 16 residues. The CDR3 nucleotides are TGTGCCAGCAGCTTATCGGGAGGGTCGTACCAAGAGACCCAGTACTTC. Residues: CASSLSGGSYQETQYF.

This rearrangement joins TRBV4-2 to TRBJ1-2, with TRBD1 as a possible D gene (6 bases). The CDR3 sequence is 14 residues long. Trimming cost V 4 bases and J 4 bases, with 13 bases left between them. CDR1 is LGHNA, CDR2 YNFKEQ, per germline. This CDR3 is CASSPPGEGYGYTF. The CDR3 region has the DNA TGTGCCAGCAGCCCCCCAGGGGAAGGCTATGGCTACACCTTC.

The table lists this clone with a count of one. The gene calls are TRBV5-5 and TRBJ1-4; 7 nucleotides align to TRBD1. CDR3 length equals 13 residues. The germline gives CDR1 SGHKS, CDR2 YYEKEE (reference sequence). V shed 4 bases and J 7 bases; nucleotides not matched to a gene: 4. The CDR3 DNA reads TGTGCCAGCAGCCGGGACAGAATTGAAAAACTGTTTTTT. Protein product: CASSRDRIEKLFF.

The V call is TRBV6-5, the J call TRBJ1-2, with TRBD1 matching 9 bases. There are 14 residues in the CDR3. The germline CDR1 and CDR2 sequences are MNHEY and SVGAGI. After removal of 7 bases from V and 4 bases from J, the junction contained 7 bases not matched to a gene. In nucleotides, the CDR3 is TGTGCCAGCACTATACAGGGGGCTGGCTATGGCTACACCTTC. Translated, it gives CASTIQGAGYGYTF.

The chain links TRBV5-8 to TRBJ2-7; D perhaps matches TRBD1 (6 bases). The CDR3 totals 14 residues. Trimming pared 2 bases from V and 3 bases from J, leaving 12 bases between. CDR1 SGHTS and CDR2 YDEGEE come from the germline V gene. CDR3 bases: TGTGCCAGCAGCTTCGGGACACCCAGCTACGAGCAGTACTTC. Translation gives CASSFGTPSYEQYF.

The rearrangement joins TRBV6-5 to TRBJ2-1, with 10 bases identical to TRBD2. Germline loops: CDR1 MNHEY, CDR2 SVGAGI. J was trimmed by 3 bases and V by 6 bases; bases with no gene match: 5. This CDR3 region has 15 residues. The DNA for the CDR3 is TGTGCCAGCAGCCTTAGCGGGAGGCTCTACAATGAGCAGTTCTTC. Amino acid sequence: CASSLSGRLYNEQFF.

This clone has only a few counts. The gene calls are TRBV7-2 and TRBJ1-2, with D tentatively TRBD1 (5 bases). The CDR3 has 15 residues. V lost 5 bases to trimming and J lost 2 bases, with 15 bases between them. Germline-derived CDR1 and CDR2 are SGHTA and FQGNSA. The CDR3 spells CASSPAPGPNYGYTF. The CDR3, as DNA: TGTGCCAGCAGCCCCGCCCCAGGGCCGAACTATGGCTACACCTTC.

The chain employs TRBV30 and TRBJ1-4, with 8 positions matching TRBD1. The germline V gene encodes CDR1 GTSNPN and CDR2 SVGIG (reference sequence). The junction had 2 bases not matched to a gene; V was cut back by 4 bases and J by 4 bases. The CDR3 has 13 residues. CDR3 DNA sequence: TGTGCCTGGACGGGACAGGATAATGAAAAACTGTTTTTT. It translates to CAWTGQDNEKLFF.

The chain links TRBV25-1 to TRBJ1-3; D gene unclear. CDR1 and CDR2 from the germline V gene are MGHDK and SYGVNS. Trimming pared 7 bases from V and 1 base from J, leaving 5 bases between. The CDR3 totals 12 residues. The CDR3 nucleotides read TGTGCCAGCATTTCTTCTGGAAACACCATATATTTT. It translates to CASISSGNTIYF.

The CDR3 protein is CATNSRDRGFYNEQFF. CDR3 in DNA: TGTGCCACCAATTCTCGGGACAGGGGTTTCTACAATGAGCAGTTCTTC. The chain has TRBV19 and TRBJ2-1; 10 nucleotides agree with TRBD1. J was trimmed by 3 bases and V by 10 bases; bases with no gene match: 12. CDR3 length equals 16 residues. CDR1 LNHDA and CDR2 SQIVND come from the germline V gene (reference sequence).

The CDR3 bases are TGTGCCAGCGGGAGCTCCTACAATGAGCAGTTCTTC. It is translated as CASGSSYNEQFF. The rearrangement uses TRBV28 and TRBJ2-1; D might be TRBD2 (5 bases). This CDR3 is 12 amino acids long. V lost 8 bases and J lost 0, with 5 bases in between. Germline values: CDR1 MDHEN, CDR2 SYDVKM.

The V gene is TRBV7-9, the J gene TRBJ2-2, with 9 positions matching TRBD1. The V gene's germline CDR1 is SEHNR and CDR2 FQNEAQ (reference sequence). The CDR3 totals 16 residues. J gave up 3 bases and V 4 bases, and 6 bases lay outside the gene matches. The CDR3 spells CASSSDRGRDTGELFF. The CDR3 DNA is TGTGCCAGCAGCTCCGACAGGGGGAGAGACACCGGGGAGCTGTTTTTT.

The V call is TRBV5-1, the J call TRBJ2-7; 7 nucleotides match TRBD2. The CDR3 extends over 15 amino acids. Germline loops: CDR1 SGHRS, CDR2 YFSETQ. Trimming cost V 1 base and J 1 base; bases outside gene matches: 5. In DNA, the CDR3 is TGCGCCAGCAGCTTGTGGCCTAGCGGTTCCTACGAGCAGTACTTC. It yields the protein CASSLWPSGSYEQYF.

This sequence joins TRBV7-9 and TRBJ2-4, with 8 bases matching TRBD1. CDR1 and CDR2 from the germline V gene are SEHNR and FQNEAQ (reference sequence). This CDR3 has 14 amino acids. The V gene end was trimmed by 5 bases and the J gene end by 9 bases; junction bases not matched to a gene: 9. The CDR3 region has the DNA TGTGCCAGCAGCGGAACAGGGGGGACAATCATTCAGTACTTC. This translates into CASSGTGGTIIQYF.